The sequence of this T cell receptor beta chain was determined in a study of shared clonotypes between healthy human individuals. CD45RO-negative cells were positively selected for CCR7, leaving out terminally differentiated effector memory CD45RA+ cells. J lost 7 bases, V lost 1 base, and 7 bases had no gene match. Per the germline V gene, CDR1 is LGHNA and CDR2 is YSLEER. The CDR3 extends over 15 amino acids. The protocol was immunoSEQ multiplex PCR, while the TCRdb copy is restricted to in-frame clones and leaves out a portion. The sample lists almost 700,000 clones; about 90% were seen once. Sequenced input: naive CD8+ T cells sorted from blood. The TCR was taken from a man younger than 40 in good health. J is TRBJ2-1 and V is TRBV4-3, with 7 nucleotides matching TRBD2. The CDR3 region has the DNA TGCGCCAGCAGCCAAGGACCGGGAGGCCAGAATGAGCAGTTCTTC. Translated, it gives CASSQGPGGQNEQFF.